These 10 T cell receptor beta chains came from one sample sequenced in a study of somatic mutations in cytotoxic T cells in rheumatoid arthritis. Measured with immunoSEQ multiplex PCR; TCRdb has only the in-frame clones, and not every one. The profile shows roughly 30,000 clones, 75% to 90% of them singletons. The material sequenced was CD8+ T cells sorted from blood. The receptors derive from an adult with rheumatoid arthritis.

The chain uses TRBV7-9 and TRBJ2-1; 10 bases are a match to TRBD1. V gave up 2 bases and J gave up 7 bases; unmatched junction bases: 5. This CDR3 spans 15 amino acids. Germline-derived CDR1 and CDR2 are SEHNR and FQNEAQ (reference sequence). CDR3 DNA: TGTGCCAGCAGCTTATGGGACAGGGGCTCGAATGAGCAGTTCTTC. This gives the protein CASSLWDRGSNEQFF.

The J gene is TRBJ2-7, the V gene TRBV27, with a possible D match to TRBD2 (6 bases). The CDR3 loop spans 18 amino acids. Trimming removed 3 bases at V and 0 bases at J, with 21 bases between. CDR1 is MNHEY, CDR2 SMNVEV, per germline (reference sequence). The CDR3 DNA reads TGTGCCAGCAGTTTCGTGGGCTACGGGGCGGGACCCTCCTACGAGCAGTACTTC. Translation gives CASSFVGYGAGPSYEQYF.

The rearrangement uses TRBV30 and TRBJ1-2, with a tentative D call TRBD1 (6 bases). V was pared by 0 bases and J by 11 bases, with 13 bases between. The CDR3 has 12 amino acids. From germline, CDR1 is GTSNPN and CDR2 SVGIG (reference sequence). Here the CDR3 DNA reads TGTGCCTGGAGTGTCGGGACAAGTGGATACACCTTC. This translates into CAWSVGTSGYTF.

This chain uses TRBV15 with TRBJ1-2, with D perhaps matching TRBD1 (5 bases). There are 18 residues in the CDR3. V lost 2 bases and J 3 bases, leaving 22 bases between the germline ends. Per germline, CDR1 LNHNV and CDR2 YYDKDF (reference sequence). The CDR3 is CATSRSLGQPSRHYGYTF. The CDR3 bases are TGTGCCACCAGCAGATCCCTGGGGCAGCCATCTAGACACTATGGCTACACCTTC.

The chain joins TRBV9 to TRBJ2-5; possible D gene TRBD1, 6 bases. The CDR3 spans 15 residues. Trimming pared 4 bases from V and 2 bases from J, leaving 15 bases between. CDR1 SGDLS and CDR2 YYNGEE come from the germline V gene. The chain's CDR3 is CASSLSFDRQETQYF. The CDR3 nucleotides read TGTGCCAGCAGCTTGAGTTTCGACAGGCAAGAGACCCAGTACTTC.

The rearrangement links TRBV9 to TRBJ2-3, with 11 positions matching TRBD2. With V trimmed by 4 bases and J by 3 bases, 13 bases remained unmatched. Germline CDR1 and CDR2: SGDLS and YYNGEE. The CDR3 contains 18 residues. The CDR3 spells CASSNRASSGGPTDTQYF. The CDR3 DNA follows: TGTGCCAGCAGCAACCGGGCCTCTAGCGGGGGGCCGACAGATACGCAGTATTTT. The variable domain in full, with the rest retrieved from reference TRBV9 and TRBJ2-3, is DSGVTQTPKHLITATGQRVTLRCSPRSGDLSVYWYQQSLDQGLQFLIQYYNGEERAKGNILERFSAQQFPDLHSELNLSSLELGDSALYFCASSNRASSGGPTDTQYFGPGTRLTVL.

The chain uses TRBV6-1 and TRBJ1-1; possibly TRBD1 for D (5 bases). Per germline, CDR1 MNHNS and CDR2 SASEGT. The CDR3 is 13 residues long. The germline V and J ends were trimmed by 7 bases and 5 bases, with 14 bases remaining between them. For the CDR3, the DNA is TGTGCCAGCACCCCCTGGGGGAATACTGAAGCTTTCTTT. This gives the protein CASTPWGNTEAFF.

The chain links TRBV11-1 to TRBJ2-1, with TRBD2 identical over 7 bases. V dropped 2 bases and J dropped 2; count of bases not matched to a gene: 3. Germline V lookup: CDR1 SGHAT, CDR2 FQDESV (reference sequence). The CDR3 loop spans 15 amino acids. Written as DNA, the CDR3 is TGTGCCAGCAGCTTAAGCGGGAACACCTACAATGAGCAGTTCTTC. This sequence encodes CASSLSGNTYNEQFF.

This clone was detected only once. The CDR3 spells CASSYPRTSSYEQYF. The CDR3 DNA reads as TGTGCCAGCAGTTACCCCCGGACTAGCAGCTACGAGCAGTACTTC. The chain uses TRBV6-6 and TRBJ2-7, with 8 bases fitting TRBD2. Germline-derived CDR1 and CDR2 are MNHNY and SVGAGI (reference sequence). The CDR3 is 15 residues long. Trimming took 2 bases from V and 3 from J; bases not matched to a gene: 6.

This chain connects TRBV5-5 to TRBJ1-4, with 7 bases aligning to TRBD1. The V gene end was trimmed by 3 bases and the J gene end by 8 bases; junction bases not matched to a gene: 7. Germline V CDR1 and CDR2: SGHKS, YYEKEE (reference sequence). The CDR3 is made up of 14 amino acids. As DNA, the CDR3 is TGTGCCAGCAGCTCTACAGGGGCGGGAGAAAAACTGTTTTTT. Encoded protein: CASSSTGAGEKLFF.